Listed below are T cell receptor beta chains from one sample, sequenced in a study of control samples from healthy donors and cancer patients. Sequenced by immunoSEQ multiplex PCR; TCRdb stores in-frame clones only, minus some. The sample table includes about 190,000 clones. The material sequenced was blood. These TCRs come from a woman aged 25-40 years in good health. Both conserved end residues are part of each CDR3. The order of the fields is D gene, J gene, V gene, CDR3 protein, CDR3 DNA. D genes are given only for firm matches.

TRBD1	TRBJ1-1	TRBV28	CASSLLGGIGAFF	TGTGCCAGCAGTTTATTAGGGGGCATAGGAGCTTTCTTT
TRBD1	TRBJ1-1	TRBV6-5	CASSYRDKDRDTEAFF	TGTGCCAGCAGTTACCGGGACAAAGACAGGGACACTGAAGCTTTCTTT
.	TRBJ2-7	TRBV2	CASNPATPYEQYF	TGTGCCAGCAACCCAGCGACCCCTTACGAGCAGTACTTC
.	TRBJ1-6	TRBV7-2	CASSFGFTPLHF	TGTGCCAGCAGCTTTGGCTTCACACCCCTCCACTTT
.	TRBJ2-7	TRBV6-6	CASSSRLRDRDLRAGF	TGTGCCAGCAGTTCCCGCCTCCGGGACAGAGATCTACGAGCGGGGTTC
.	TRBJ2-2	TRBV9	CASSVGGSPNTGELFF	TGTGCCAGCAGCGTAGGGGGCTCCCCGAACACCGGGGAGCTGTTTTTT
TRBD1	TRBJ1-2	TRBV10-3	CAISGTGGANYGYTF	TGTGCCATCAGTGGGACAGGGGGCGCCAACTATGGCTACACCTTC
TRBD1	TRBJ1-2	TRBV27	CASSPDRGRHGYTF	TGTGCCAGCAGTCCGGACAGGGGGCGCCATGGCTACACCTTC
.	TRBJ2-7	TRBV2	CASEVDYEQYF	TGTGCCAGCGAGGTAGACTACGAGCAGTACTTC
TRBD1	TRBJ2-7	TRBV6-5	CASSYSIGGSAYEQYF	TGTGCCAGCAGTTACTCGATAGGGGGCTCTGCCTACGAGCAGTACTTC
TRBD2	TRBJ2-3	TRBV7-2	CASSFGRGGTDTQYF	TGTGCCAGCAGCTTTGGGCGGGGGGGCACAGATACGCAGTATTTT
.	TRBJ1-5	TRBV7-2	CASSLATGLRQPQHF	TGTGCCAGCAGCTTAGCTACAGGGCTACGGCAGCCCCAGCATTTT
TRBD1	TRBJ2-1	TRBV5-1	CASSLAGGIYNEQFF	TGCGCCAGCAGCTTGGCAGGGGGCATCTACAATGAGCAGTTCTTC
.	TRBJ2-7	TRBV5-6	CASSLGVFYEQYF	TGTGCCAGCAGCTTGGGGGTTTTCTACGAGCAGTACTTC
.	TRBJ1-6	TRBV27	CASSLSMMRWGSPLHF	TGTGCCAGCAGTTTATCGATGATGAGGTGGGGTTCACCCCTCCACTTT
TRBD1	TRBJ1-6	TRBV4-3	CASSQDQGVYNSPLHF	TGCGCCAGCAGCCAAGATCAGGGGGTTTACAATTCACCCCTCCACTTT
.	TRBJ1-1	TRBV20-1	CSASEGFGAEAFF	TGCAGTGCTAGTGAAGGGTTTGGTGCTGAAGCTTTCTTT
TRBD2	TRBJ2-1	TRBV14	CASRARLAGAPELFF	TGTGCCAGCAGGGCTCGACTAGCGGGGGCCCCGGAGCTGTTCTTC
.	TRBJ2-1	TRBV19	CASSIRARDEQFF	TGTGCCAGTAGTATAAGGGCGCGCGATGAGCAGTTCTTC
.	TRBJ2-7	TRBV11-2	CASSLGSYSYEQYF	TGTGCCAGCAGCTTGGGCAGCTACTCCTACGAGCAGTACTTC
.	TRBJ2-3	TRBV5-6	CASSLVGADTQYF	TGTGCCAGCAGCTTAGTGGGGGCGGATACGCAGTATTTT
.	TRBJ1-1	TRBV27	CASSSAGFLLAFF	TGTGCCAGCAGTTCGGCAGGGTTTCTTCTAGCTTTCTTT
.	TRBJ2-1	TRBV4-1	CASSSFWGFNNEQFF	TGCGCCAGCAGCTCTTTCTGGGGGTTCAACAATGAGCAGTTCTTC
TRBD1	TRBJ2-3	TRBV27	CASSRQGVTDTQYF	TGTGCCAGCAGCCGACAGGGCGTTACAGATACGCAGTATTTT
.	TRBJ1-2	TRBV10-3	CAIRQESYGYTF	TGTGCCATCAGACAGGAGTCCTATGGCTACACCTTC
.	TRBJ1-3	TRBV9	CASSVQSSGNTIYF	TGTGCCAGCAGCGTCCAGAGCTCTGGAAACACCATATATTTT
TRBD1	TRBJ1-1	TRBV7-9	CASSSWTGSNTEAFF	TGTGCCAGCAGCTCCTGGACAGGGTCTAACACTGAAGCTTTCTTT
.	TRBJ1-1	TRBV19	CASSIRYTEAFF	TGTGCCAGTAGTATTCGGTACACTGAAGCTTTCTTT
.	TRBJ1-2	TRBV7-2	CASSQRRGYGYTF	TGTGCCAGCAGCCAACGTAGGGGTTATGGCTACACCTTC
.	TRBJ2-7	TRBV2	CASSEMGYEQYF	TGTGCCAGCAGTGAAATGGGTTACGAGCAGTACTTC
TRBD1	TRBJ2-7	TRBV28	CASQTGTLYEQYF	TGTGCCAGCCAGACAGGGACATTGTACGAGCAGTACTTC
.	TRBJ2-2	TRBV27	CASSQIGRTGELFF	TGTGCCAGCTCTCAAATTGGGCGGACCGGGGAGCTGTTTTTT
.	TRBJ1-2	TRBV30	CAWSGLQTNYGYTF	TGTGCCTGGAGCGGATTACAGACTAACTATGGCTACACCTTC
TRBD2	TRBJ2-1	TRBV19	CASSILSGGANEQFF	TGTGCCAGTAGTATCCTCTCGGGGGGGGCCAATGAGCAGTTCTTC
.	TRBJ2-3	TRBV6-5	CASRPHSTDTQYF	TGTGCCAGCAGGCCCCACAGCACAGATACGCAGTATTTT
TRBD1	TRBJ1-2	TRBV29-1	CSVGGTGNYGYTF	TGCAGCGTGGGCGGGACAGGGAACTATGGCTACACCTTC
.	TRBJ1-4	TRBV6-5	CASKMWEANEKLFF	TGTGCCAGCAAGATGTGGGAAGCTAATGAAAAACTGTTTTTT
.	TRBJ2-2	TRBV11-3	CASSLGSGAVIQNTGELFF	TGTGCCAGCAGCTTAGGTTCGGGGGCGGTAATCCAGAACACCGGGGAGCTGTTTTTT
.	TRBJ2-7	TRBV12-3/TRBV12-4	CASSKLWREQYF	TGTGCCAGCAGCAAGCTTTGGAGGGAGCAGTACTTC
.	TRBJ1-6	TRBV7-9	CASSLGSDRNSPLHF	TGTGCCAGCAGCTTAGGGTCCGATCGGAATTCACCCCTCCACTTT
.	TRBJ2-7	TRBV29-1	CSARHAYEQYF	TGCAGCGCCCGTCACGCCTACGAGCAGTACTTC
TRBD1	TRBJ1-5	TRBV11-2	CASSLHHRGNQPQHF	TGTGCCAGCAGCCTCCACCACAGGGGAAATCAGCCCCAGCATTTT
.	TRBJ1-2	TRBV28	CASSDQNYGYTF	TGTGCCAGCAGTGACCAAAACTATGGCTACACCTTC
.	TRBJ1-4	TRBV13	CASSFMSPRGVHEKLFF	TGTGCCAGCAGCTTTATGTCCCCTAGGGGGGTTCATGAAAAACTGTTTTTT
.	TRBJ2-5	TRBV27	CASSPGRWHQETQYF	TGTGCCAGCAGCCCGGGGAGGTGGCACCAAGAGACCCAGTACTTC
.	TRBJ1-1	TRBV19	CASSIVSKAFF	TGTGCCAGTAGTATTGTGAGTAAAGCTTTCTTT
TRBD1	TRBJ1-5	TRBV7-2	CASSLGTGRINQPQHF	TGTGCCAGCAGCTTAGGGACAGGTAGGATCAATCAGCCCCAGCATTTT
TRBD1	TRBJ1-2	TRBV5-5	CASSRDRDYGYTF	TGTGCCAGCAGCCGGGACAGGGATTATGGCTACACCTTC
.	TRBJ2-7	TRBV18	CASSPPGAPRDEQYF	TGTGCCAGCTCACCCCCGGGGGCTCCTCGCGACGAGCAGTACTTC
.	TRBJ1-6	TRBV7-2	CASNLSGAKSSPLHF	TGTGCCAGCAACCTTAGTGGGGCCAAAAGTTCACCCCTCCACTTT
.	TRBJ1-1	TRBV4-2	CASSPSGRGTEAFF	TGTGCCAGCAGCCCCTCGGGAAGGGGCACTGAAGCTTTCTTT
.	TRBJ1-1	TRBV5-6	CASSVTGSTEAFF	TGTGCCAGCAGCGTTACAGGGAGTACTGAAGCTTTCTTT
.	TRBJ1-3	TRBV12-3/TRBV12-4	CASSSQHTIYF	TGTGCCAGCAGTTCCCAACACACCATATATTTT
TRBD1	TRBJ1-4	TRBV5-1	CASSLGDRGNEKLFF	TGCGCCAGCAGCTTGGGGGACAGGGGGAATGAAAAACTGTTTTTT
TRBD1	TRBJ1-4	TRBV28	CAAKDGDRANEKLFF	TGTGCCGCCAAGGACGGGGACAGGGCTAATGAAAAACTGTTTTTT
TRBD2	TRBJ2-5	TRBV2	CASTGLAGPQETQYF	TGTGCCAGCACTGGACTAGCGGGGCCCCAAGAGACCCAGTACTTC
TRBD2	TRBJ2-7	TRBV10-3	CAISAAGPLLSYEQYF	TGTGCCATCAGTGCAGCGGGACCCCTCCTCTCCTACGAGCAGTACTTC